This T cell receptor beta chain is drawn from a study of cytomegalovirus exposure and HLA in healthy donors. Study-level results: In a later analysis, productive TCRs from donors in an Asian-associated ancestry cluster reportedly carried fewer N-insertions than the cohort mean.

After removal of 1 base from V and 7 bases from J, the junction contained 1 base not matched to a gene. CDR3 length: 14 amino acids. CDR1 and CDR2 from the germline V gene are SGHTA and FQGNSA. Concerning this clone itself: Its target is unknown.

Researchers ran the PCR with 60 Vbeta and 13 Jbeta primers. In the source study's methods: As a later analysis found, there were 70 million to 80 million unique TCR beta chains, of which roughly 11 million were shared. This table comes from immunoSEQ multiplex PCR, and its TCRdb copy is limited to in-frame clones, with some not included. V and J calls plus clone size are reproduced from that table; the DNA served to infer D and trimming. The sample carries about 90,000 clones, around three quarters recorded once. It was healthy bone marrow donors who served as donors. The TCR originated in a woman in her forties in good health and CMV-seropositive. The rearrangement uses TRBV7-2 and TRBJ2-3; TRBD2 aligns across 11 bases. Input material: PBMCs. CDR3 region: CASSLVTSGNTQYF. The CDR3 DNA reads TGTGCCAGCAGCTTAGTGACTAGCGGGAATACGCAGTATTTT.